The 21 T cell receptor beta chains presented below share a single source sample, sequenced in a study of cytomegalovirus exposure and HLA in healthy donors. The PCR had 60 Vbeta and 13 Jbeta primers. Some clones are missing from TCRdb's copy, which holds only in-frame ones; the method was immunoSEQ multiplex PCR. The sample holds roughly 100,000 clones, around 81% seen once. Sequenced: PBMCs. The receptors were gathered from a female donor in good health and CMV-seropositive.

V usage is TRBV2 and J usage is TRBJ2-1, with TRBD1 matching 9 bases. The germline CDR1 and CDR2 sequences are SNHLY and FYNNEI. The CDR3 extends over 13 amino acids. V lost 5 bases, J lost 9 bases, and 5 bases stayed unmatched. The CDR3 DNA sequence: TGTGCCAGCAGTAGGGACAGGGCGACTGAGCAGTTCTTC. This encodes CASSRDRATEQFF.

V gene TRBV14 combines with J gene TRBJ1-1, with 7 bases fitting TRBD1. The CDR3 spans 15 residues. Trimming took 1 base from V and 1 from J; bases not matched to a gene: 3. Germline CDR1 and CDR2: SGHDN and FVKESK. As DNA, the CDR3 is TGTGCCAGCAGCCAAGCTCAGGGGGGGAACACTGAAGCTTTCTTT. Amino acid sequence: CASSQAQGGNTEAFF.

V usage is TRBV2 and J usage is TRBJ2-5; 10 bases map to TRBD2. This CDR3 comprises 16 residues. After removal of 3 bases from V and 2 bases from J, the junction contained 6 bases not matched to a gene. From germline, CDR1 is SNHLY and CDR2 FYNNEI. CDR3 protein: CASSDLLAGKQETQYF. In DNA, the CDR3 is TGTGCCAGCAGTGACTTACTAGCGGGGAAACAAGAGACCCAGTACTTC.

The chain recombines TRBV28 with TRBJ1-2; no firm D call. The CDR3 totals 12 residues. Germline values: CDR1 MDHEN, CDR2 SYDVKM. Trimming removed 7 bases at V and 0 bases at J, with 6 bases between. The CDR3 here is CASNAANYGYTF. The CDR3 DNA reads TGTGCCAGCAACGCAGCTAACTATGGCTACACCTTC.

The chain links TRBV6-5 to TRBJ2-7, with 7 bases lining up with TRBD1. J gave up 4 bases and V 8 bases, and 11 bases lay outside the gene matches. The germline CDR1 and CDR2 sequences are MNHEY and SVGAGI. This CDR3 is built from 14 residues. The CDR3 sequence is CASSSPGQLYEQYF. The CDR3 DNA is TGTGCCAGCTCGAGCCCGGGACAGCTATACGAGCAGTACTTC.

The chain carries TRBV9 and TRBJ2-1; D gene uncertain. Germline assignment: CDR1 SGDLS and CDR2 YYNGEE. V dropped 2 bases and J dropped 1 base, with 10 bases sitting between them. The CDR3 extends over 15 amino acids. The CDR3: CASSVRSLSYNEQFF. CDR3 DNA sequence: TGTGCCAGCAGCGTTCGGTCGTTATCCTACAATGAGCAGTTCTTC.

The count of this clone is one. The chain uses TRBV19 and TRBJ2-1; TRBD2 agrees at 9 bases. Germline V CDR1 and CDR2: LNHDA, SQIVND (reference sequence). This CDR3 contains 13 residues. CDR3 sequence reads: CATRRGGYNEQFF. CDR3 sequence (DNA): TGTGCTACGAGGCGGGGGGGCTACAATGAGCAGTTCTTC. Variable domain in full (rest from reference TRBV19 and TRBJ2-1): DGGITQSPKYLFRKEGQNVTLSCEQNLNHDAMYWYRQDPGQGLRLIYYSQIVNDFQKGDIAEGYSVSREKKESFPLTVTSAQKNPTAFYLCATRRGGYNEQFFGPGTRLTVL.

The genes are TRBV15 and TRBJ2-7, with 10 bases aligning to TRBD2. The CDR3 contains 15 residues. The junction had 2 bases not matched to a gene; V was cut back by 1 base and J by 2 bases. Germline CDR1 reads LNHNV; CDR2 reads YYDKDF (reference sequence). CDR3 region: CATSRGTSGAYEQYF. In DNA, the CDR3 is TGTGCCACCAGCAGAGGGACTAGCGGAGCCTACGAGCAGTACTTC.

This sequence joins TRBV10-2 and TRBJ2-5; D perhaps matches TRBD2 (6 bases). The CDR3 is 14 residues long. Germline V gene data show CDR1 as WSHSY and CDR2 as SAAADI. The V gene lost 0 bases and the J gene lost 6 bases, with 11 bases spanning the gap. CDR3 region: CASSESGGWKTQYF. CDR3 nucleotides: TGCGCCAGCAGTGAGTCGGGGGGTTGGAAGACCCAGTACTTC.

This clone was detected once. The chain has TRBV5-6 and TRBJ2-2; the D is unclear. V was shortened by 0 bases and J by 0 bases, with 9 bases between the two germline ends. From germline, CDR1 is SGHDT and CDR2 YYEEEE. The CDR3 sequence is 16 residues long. CDR3 DNA: TGTGCCAGCAGCTTGGTTCCCTACCCGAACACCGGGGAGCTGTTTTTT. It specifies CASSLVPYPNTGELFF.

The chain carries TRBV7-9 and TRBJ1-1; D remains unclear. Trimming took 1 base from V and 2 from J, leaving 11 bases between them. Germline CDR1 is SEHNR and CDR2 is FQNEAQ (reference sequence). The CDR3 is made up of 15 amino acids. CDR3 amino acids: CASSLVMGSNTEAFF. The DNA of the CDR3 is TGTGCCAGCAGCTTAGTTATGGGTAGCAACACTGAAGCTTTCTTT.

The J gene is TRBJ2-7, the V gene TRBV6-5, with TRBD2 matching 7 bases. This CDR3 region has 16 residues. CDR1 MNHEY and CDR2 SVGAGI come from the germline V gene. The V segment lost 3 bases and the J segment 2 bases; nucleotides outside the gene matches: 10. CDR3 in amino acids: CASSYADRAGTYEQYF. The CDR3 DNA reads as TGTGCCAGCAGTTATGCCGACAGAGCGGGAACCTACGAGCAGTACTTC.

In this sample, this clone turned up once. The chain joins TRBV5-1 to TRBJ2-3; the match to TRBD2 covers 11 bases. CDR3 length: 16 amino acids. Germline V lookup: CDR1 SGHRS, CDR2 YFSETQ. Trimming took 2 bases from V and 2 from J; bases not matched to a gene: 4. The CDR3: CASSFLAGGHTDTQYF. DNA of the CDR3: TGCGCCAGCAGCTTTCTAGCGGGGGGTCACACAGATACGCAGTATTTT. Variable domain in full (rest from reference TRBV5-1 and TRBJ2-3): KAGVTQTPRYLIKTRGQQVTLSCSPISGHRSVSWYQQTPGQGLQFLFEYFSETQRNKGNFPGRFSGRQFSNSRSEMNVSTLELGDSALYLCASSFLAGGHTDTQYFGPGTRLTVL.

The rearrangement links TRBV15 to TRBJ1-1, with 7 nucleotides matching TRBD1. This CDR3 region has 13 residues. Looked up from germline, CDR1 is LNHNV and CDR2 is YYDKDF (reference sequence). V was pared by 8 bases and J by 6 bases, with 9 bases of the junction left unmatched. CDR3 in amino acids: CATATGVGAEAFF. CDR3 nucleotides: TGTGCCACCGCCACAGGGGTTGGGGCTGAAGCTTTCTTT.

This sequence joins TRBV5-1 and TRBJ2-1; 13 positions agree with TRBD2. In germline, CDR1 is SGHRS, CDR2 YFSETQ. The CDR3 runs to 19 residues. V was clipped by 2 bases and J by 3 bases; unmatched bases: 11. CDR3 in amino acids: CASSFGTSGNNGVYNEQFF. The CDR3 region has the DNA TGCGCCAGCAGCTTTGGGACTAGCGGGAACAACGGAGTCTACAATGAGCAGTTCTTC.

This clone was detected only a few times. A single base is all that separates this from a far larger clone, so a read error is likely. The chain is built from TRBV13 and TRBJ1-1, with no clear D. Per germline, CDR1 PRHDT and CDR2 FYEKMQ (reference sequence). This CDR3 has 13 residues. CDR3 coding DNA: TGTGCCAGCTGCTTGCGACCGGGCACTGAAGCTTTCTTT. Its protein is CASCLRPGTEAFF.

This clone appeared once. The rearrangement links TRBV6-5 to TRBJ2-1, with 13 bases matching TRBD2. The CDR3 loop spans 14 amino acids. The germline gives CDR1 MNHEY, CDR2 SVGAGI. Losses at the gene ends were 4 bases for V and 9 bases for J; bases not matched to a gene: 3. The CDR3 loop reads CASSFGTSGIEQFF. The DNA for the CDR3 is TGTGCCAGCAGTTTCGGGACTAGCGGGATTGAGCAGTTCTTC.

The CDR3 loop is CATKRGLSNYGYTF. CDR3 nucleotide sequence: TGTGCCACCAAACGCGGACTTTCTAACTATGGCTACACCTTC. The genes are TRBV28 and TRBJ1-2; D remains ambiguous. Germline V gene data show CDR1 as MDHEN and CDR2 as SYDVKM. The CDR3 has 14 residues. Trimming took 10 bases from V and 0 from J, leaving 15 bases between them.

The chain combines TRBV9 with TRBJ2-5; possibly TRBD1 for D (6 bases). The V gene lost 0 bases and the J gene lost 4 bases, with 10 bases spanning the gap. Germline CDR1 SGDLS, CDR2 YYNGEE. This CDR3 contains 14 residues. CDR3: CASSVGKGGETQYF. The CDR3 DNA sequence: TGTGCCAGCAGCGTAGGAAAAGGGGGAGAGACCCAGTACTTC.

This clone was recorded once. This sequence joins TRBV6-5 and TRBJ1-3; D remains ambiguous. The CDR3 extends over 16 amino acids. The ends were cut back, 0 bases at V and 1 base at J, with 10 bases in the middle. The germline V gene encodes CDR1 MNHEY and CDR2 SVGAGI. The CDR3 DNA sequence: TGTGCCAGCAGTTACTCTCGGGGTAAATCTGGAAACACCATATATTTT. It translates to CASSYSRGKSGNTIYF.

The J gene is TRBJ1-2, the V gene TRBV5-6; D uncertain. V was shortened by 4 bases and J by 4 bases, with 8 bases between the two germline ends. CDR3 size: 12 residues. The germline gives CDR1 SGHDT, CDR2 YYEEEE. CDR3 loop: CASSPGSYGYTF. The CDR3, as DNA: TGTGCCAGCAGCCCAGGATCCTATGGCTACACCTTC.